This TCR beta chain derives from a study of cytomegalovirus exposure and HLA in healthy donors. Amplification used 60 Vbeta primers and 13 Jbeta primers. Generated by immunoSEQ multiplex PCR, the TCRdb table keeps only in-frame clones and is missing some. The table shows around 80,000 clones, with around 79% occurring only once. The CDR3 consists of 15 residues. Trimming cost V 3 bases and J 5 bases, with 16 bases left between them. Per the germline V gene, CDR1 is MNHEY and CDR2 is SVGAGI. The sequenced material came from PBMCs. The clonotype was recovered from a female donor in good health and CMV-seronegative. The chain couples TRBV6-5 to TRBJ1-1; D is unresolved. CDR3 loop: CASSYYSPPRTEAFF. The CDR3 DNA reads TGTGCCAGCAGTTATTATTCCCCCCCACGGACTGAAGCTTTCTTT.